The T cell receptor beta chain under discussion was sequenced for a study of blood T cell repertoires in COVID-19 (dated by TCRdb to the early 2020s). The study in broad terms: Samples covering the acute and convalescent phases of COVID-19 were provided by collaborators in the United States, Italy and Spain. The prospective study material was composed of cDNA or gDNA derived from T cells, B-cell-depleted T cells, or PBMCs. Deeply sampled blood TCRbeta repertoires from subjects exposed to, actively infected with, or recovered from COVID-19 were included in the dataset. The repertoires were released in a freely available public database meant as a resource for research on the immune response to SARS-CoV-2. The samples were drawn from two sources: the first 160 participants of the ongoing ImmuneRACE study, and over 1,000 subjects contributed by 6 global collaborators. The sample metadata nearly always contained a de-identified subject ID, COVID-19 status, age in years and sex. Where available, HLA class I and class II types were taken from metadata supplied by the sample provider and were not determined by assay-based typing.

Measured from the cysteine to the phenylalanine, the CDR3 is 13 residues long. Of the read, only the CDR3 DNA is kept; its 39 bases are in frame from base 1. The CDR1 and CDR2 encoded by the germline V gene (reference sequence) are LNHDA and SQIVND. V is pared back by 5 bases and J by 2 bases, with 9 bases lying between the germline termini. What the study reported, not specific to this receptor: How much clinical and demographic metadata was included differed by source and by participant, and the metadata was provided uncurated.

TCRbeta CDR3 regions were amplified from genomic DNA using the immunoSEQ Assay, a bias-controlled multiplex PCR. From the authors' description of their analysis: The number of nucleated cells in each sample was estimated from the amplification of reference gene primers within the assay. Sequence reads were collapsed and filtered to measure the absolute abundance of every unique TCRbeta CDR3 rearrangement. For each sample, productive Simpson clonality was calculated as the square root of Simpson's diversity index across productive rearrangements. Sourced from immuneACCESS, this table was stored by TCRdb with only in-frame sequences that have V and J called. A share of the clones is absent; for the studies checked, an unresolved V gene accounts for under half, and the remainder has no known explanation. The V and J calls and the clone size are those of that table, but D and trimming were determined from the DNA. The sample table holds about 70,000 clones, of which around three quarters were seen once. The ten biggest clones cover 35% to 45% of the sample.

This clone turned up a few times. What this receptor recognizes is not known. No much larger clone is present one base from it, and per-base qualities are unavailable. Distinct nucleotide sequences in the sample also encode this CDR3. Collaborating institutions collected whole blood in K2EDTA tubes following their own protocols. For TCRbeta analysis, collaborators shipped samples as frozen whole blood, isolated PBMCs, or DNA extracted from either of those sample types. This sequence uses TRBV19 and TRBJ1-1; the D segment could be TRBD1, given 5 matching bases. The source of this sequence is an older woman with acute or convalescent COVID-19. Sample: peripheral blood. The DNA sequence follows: TGTGCCAGTAGTGCCGACAGTAACACTGAAGCTTTCTTT. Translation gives CASSADSNTEAFF.